This T cell receptor beta chain is drawn from a study of tumor-infiltrating lymphocytes in primary liver carcinoma. Germline DNA was extracted too, while blood RNA derived from unsorted whole blood. V lost 3 bases and J lost 4, with 12 bases in between. The CDR3 covers 13 residues. The germline gives CDR1 SQVTM, CDR2 ANQGSEA. This clonotype was recorded many times. TCR beta cDNA was made from 500 ng total RNA with a constant-region primer. Three-round nested multiplex PCR performed with slightly modified ARM-PCR produced the TCR beta libraries. The first two PCR rounds used TRBV1-TRBV30 primers with a Cbeta primer, nine to eleven cycles each. TCRdb reprocessed the multiplex PCR reads via MiXCR and lists one record per CDR3 protein. The sample includes hundreds of thousands of distinct CDR3 sequences, more than 55% of them seen just once.

This receptor was obtained from a man aged 35-49 years with primary liver carcinoma and hepatitis B virus infection. The chain is built from TRBV29-1 and TRBJ1-2; D is uncertain. Sequences were obtained from peripheral blood. CDR3 region: CSVDSAHGYGYTF. The DNA of the CDR3 is TGCAGCGTTGACTCAGCGCATGGCTATGGCTACACCTTC.